Detailed here is one TCR beta chain. The antigen is unknown. Germline CDR1 MDHEN, CDR2 SYDVKM. With V trimmed by 6 bases and J by 5 bases, 9 bases remained unmatched. CDR3 length equals 14 residues. The sample originates from a study of graft-versus-host responses after intestinal transplantation. The study's findings and limits: The authors found GvH clones in recipient marrow, some appearing first in ileum or blood.

Assay used: immunoSEQ multiplex PCR; TCRdb lists only in-frame clones, some missing. The sample yields tens of thousands of clones, around 94% seen once. The chain couples TRBV28 to TRBJ1-1, with TRBD1 matching over 7 bases. The source material was PBMCs, sampled 16 days after intestinal transplant. This clonotype originated in a human patient who received an intestinal transplant, so some T cells may come from the graft donor. This CDR3 is CASRIQGPGTEAFF. CDR3 DNA: TGTGCCAGCAGGATACAGGGGCCCGGAACTGAAGCTTTCTTT. The complete variable domain, with remaining parts taken from reference TRBV28 and TRBJ1-1, reads DVKVTQSSRYLVKRTGEKVFLECVQDMDHENMFWYRQDPGLGLRLIYFSYDVKMKEKGDIPEGYSVSREKKERFSLILESASTNQTSMYLCASRIQGPGTEAFFGQGTRLTVV.